This T cell receptor beta chain was sequenced in a study of shared clonotypes between healthy human individuals. Germline trimming cut 4 bases from V and 4 bases from J; bases unmatched to any gene: 4. Germline V lookup: CDR1 SNHLY, CDR2 FYNNEI. The CDR3 covers 13 residues. TCRdb's table, derived via immunoSEQ multiplex PCR, lists solely in-frame clones and lacks some. This table has around 2,000,000 clones, less than 95% appearing once. Naive CD8 cells, CD45RO-negative and positively selected for CCR7, excluded terminally differentiated effector memory CD45RA+ cells. HIV-negative, healthy adults without recent acute infections or vaccinations were the donors.

The V call is TRBV2, the J call TRBJ2-7; TRBD1 matches 7 bases. This clonotype was sampled from a man between 18 and 35 years old in good health. The source material was naive CD8+ T cells sorted from blood. Here the CDR3 reads CASSARQGYEQYF. Written as DNA, the CDR3 is TGTGCCAGCAGTGCCAGACAGGGTTACGAGCAGTACTTC.